This TCR beta chain was sequenced for a study of control samples from healthy donors and cancer patients. Sequenced by immunoSEQ multiplex PCR; TCRdb stores in-frame clones only, minus some. The sample includes around 94,000 clones, more than 85% of them seen just once. This CDR3 region has 15 residues. The V gene's germline CDR1 is ENHRY and CDR2 SYGVKD. The V and J ends lost 8 bases and 5 bases respectively, with 19 bases between them. The source is a woman in her twenties or thirties in good health. The V gene is TRBV10-3, the J gene TRBJ1-5, with a tentative D call TRBD1 (6 bases). The sequencing input was blood. The CDR3 coding sequence is TGTGCCATCGCAGATTCTCAGACAGGTTATCAGCCCCAGCATTTT. Translating gives CAIADSQTGYQPQHF.